Listed below are T cell receptor beta chains from one sample, sequenced in a study of cytomegalovirus exposure and HLA in healthy donors. Some clones are missing from TCRdb's copy, which holds only in-frame ones; the method was immunoSEQ multiplex PCR. This sample's table has around 200,000 clones. Input material: PBMCs. All receptors come from a girl aged 2-10 years in good health and CMV-seropositive. The CDR3 runs from the conserved cysteine through the conserved F or W. D genes are given only for firm matches.

d_call j_call v_call cdr3_aa cdr3_nt
NA TRBJ1-2 TRBV5-6 CASSFAGWDGYTF TGTGCCAGCAGCTTTGCAGGGTGGGATGGCTACACCTTC
NA TRBJ2-5 TRBV9 CASSVSGDQETQYF TGTGCCAGCAGCGTTTCAGGGGATCAAGAGACCCAGTACTTC
TRBD1 TRBJ1-4 TRBV6-1 CASSRDRGANEKLFF TGTGCCAGCAGTAGAGACAGGGGTGCTAATGAAAAACTGTTTTTT
NA TRBJ2-7 TRBV6-6 CASRPGRAETYEQYF TGTGCCAGCAGACCTGGGCGGGCAGAAACCTACGAGCAGTACTTC
NA TRBJ2-7 TRBV25-1 CASSKSGSIYEQYF TGTGCCAGCAGTAAGAGCGGGTCTATTTACGAGCAGTACTTC
NA TRBJ2-1 TRBV5-6 CASSFPTGPDNEQFF TGTGCCAGCAGCTTCCCGACGGGTCCAGACAATGAGCAGTTCTTC
TRBD1 TRBJ1-2 TRBV29-1 CSVQGDWDYGYTF TGCAGCGTTCAGGGGGATTGGGACTATGGCTACACCTTC
TRBD1 TRBJ1-1 TRBV6-6 CASSADGTVTEAFF TGTGCCAGCAGTGCAGACGGGACAGTCACTGAAGCTTTCTTT
TRBD1 TRBJ1-1 TRBV11-2 CASSFTTGDLNTEAFF TGTGCCAGCAGCTTCACGACAGGGGACTTGAACACTGAAGCTTTCTTT
NA TRBJ1-2 TRBV6-1 CASSEARGGYTF TGTGCCAGCAGTGAAGCAAGAGGGGGCTACACCTTC
NA TRBJ2-1 TRBV19 CASSIGASYNEQFF TGTGCCAGTAGTATAGGCGCCTCCTACAATGAGCAGTTCTTC
TRBD2 TRBJ2-5 TRBV5-1 CASSVGTSGSGETQYF TGCGCCAGCAGCGTCGGGACTAGCGGGAGCGGCGAGACCCAGTACTTC
NA TRBJ1-5 TRBV4-1 CASSLFPGDQPQHF TGCGCCAGCAGCCTCTTCCCAGGGGATCAGCCCCAGCATTTT
NA TRBJ2-3 TRBV2 CARFGSAGADTQYF TGTGCCCGGTTCGGGAGTGCAGGAGCAGATACGCAGTATTTT
TRBD2 TRBJ2-1 TRBV6-6 CATKRESSYNEQFF TGTGCCACTAAGCGGGAGAGCTCCTACAATGAGCAGTTCTTC
NA TRBJ1-2 TRBV7-2 CASTRDFNYGYTF TGTGCCAGCACCCGGGACTTCAACTATGGCTACACCTTC
TRBD2 TRBJ2-1 TRBV10-2 CASSGIPEGLAGAKNEQFF TGCGCCAGCAGTGGCATACCGGAGGGACTAGCGGGAGCAAAGAATGAGCAGTTCTTC
TRBD2 TRBJ2-5 TRBV10-3 CAISGLAGAGQETQYF TGTGCCATCAGCGGACTAGCGGGAGCCGGTCAAGAGACCCAGTACTTC
NA TRBJ1-6 TRBV28 CASSLRAGNNSPLHF TGTGCCAGCTCCCTCCGGGCGGGGAATAATTCACCCCTCCACTTT
TRBD1 TRBJ2-2 TRBV7-9 CASRGTGGAGSGELFF TGTGCCAGCAGGGGGACAGGGGGCGCAGGGTCCGGGGAGCTGTTTTTT
NA TRBJ1-3 TRBV12-2 CASRLDRDSGNTIYF TGTGCAAGTCGCCTCGACAGGGACTCTGGAAACACCATATATTTT
TRBD2 TRBJ2-1 TRBV5-1 CASSSGLAGVNEQFF TGCGCCAGCAGCTCCGGACTAGCGGGAGTCAATGAGCAGTTCTTC
NA TRBJ2-2 TRBV5-1 CASSLGSGELFF TGCGCCAGCAGCCTCGGGAGCGGGGAGCTGTTTTTT
TRBD1 TRBJ1-2 TRBV9 CASSGTGTNYGYTF TGTGCCAGCAGCGGGACAGGCACTAACTATGGCTACACCTTC
NA TRBJ2-3 TRBV5-4 CASSLALGGLGDTQYF TGTGCCAGCAGCTTGGCCCTTGGGGGGTTGGGAGATACGCAGTATTTT
NA TRBJ2-7 TRBV7-9 CASSLAGAPEQYF TGTGCCAGCAGCTTAGCGGGGGCCCCCGAGCAGTACTTC
NA TRBJ2-7 TRBV28 CASSQIYEQYF TGTGCCAGCAGTCAAATCTACGAGCAGTACTTC
NA TRBJ1-3 TRBV11-2 CASSSRGRGSFLSGNTIYF TGTGCCAGCAGCTCCCGGGGGAGGGGAAGTTTTCTATCTGGAAACACCATATATTTT
TRBD2 TRBJ2-7 TRBV28 CASSSGLANMLYEQYF TGTGCCAGCAGTTCGGGACTAGCGAATATGCTCTACGAGCAGTACTTC
TRBD1 TRBJ2-7 TRBV5-1 CASSFPTGTGGYEQYF TGCGCCAGCAGCTTTCCCACCGGGACAGGGGGCTACGAGCAGTACTTC
NA TRBJ2-7 TRBV6-5 CASQRVGSSYEQYF TGTGCCAGTCAACGGGTAGGGAGCTCCTACGAGCAGTACTTC
TRBD1 TRBJ1-1 TRBV5-1 CASSLTGVNTEAFF TGCGCCAGCAGCTTGACAGGGGTGAACACTGAAGCTTTCTTT
TRBD1 TRBJ2-2 TRBV5-4 CAIESPGQGVTGELFF TGTGCCATCGAATCTCCGGGACAGGGTGTAACCGGGGAGCTGTTTTTT
TRBD2 TRBJ2-3 TRBV5-1 CASRRLAGGDTDTQYF TGCGCCAGCAGGAGACTAGCGGGAGGGGACACAGATACGCAGTATTTT
TRBD2 TRBJ2-1 TRBV7-2 CASSLSSWWREGRYEQFF TGTGCCAGCAGCTTATCTTCCTGGTGGCGGGAGGGCCGGTATGAGCAGTTCTTC
NA TRBJ1-1 TRBV28 CASRGAGLMNTEAFF TGTGCCAGCAGAGGGGCGGGGCTGATGAACACTGAAGCTTTCTTT
NA TRBJ2-7 TRBV5-4 CASSSAGRLGGAHEQYF TGTGCCAGCAGCTCTGCCGGTCGGCTAGGGGGAGCCCACGAGCAGTACTTC
NA TRBJ2-1 TRBV4-1 CASSLTGGESSYNEQFF TGCGCCAGCAGCCTCACCGGTGGGGAGAGCTCCTACAATGAGCAGTTCTTC
NA TRBJ2-7 TRBV27 CASSLTGYEQYF TGTGCCAGCAGTTTAACAGGGTACGAGCAGTACTTC
NA TRBJ1-1 TRBV4-1 CASSQLQGTEAFF TGCGCCAGCAGCCAACTACAGGGCACTGAAGCTTTCTTT
NA TRBJ2-2 TRBV7-2 CASSSGQRAGELFF TGTGCCAGCAGCTCCGGACAGCGCGCCGGGGAGCTGTTTTTT
NA TRBJ2-5 TRBV6-6 CASSDPPGQGKTQYF TGTGCCAGCAGTGACCCCCCGGGGCAGGGGAAGACCCAGTACTTC
NA TRBJ2-7 TRBV27 CASSLNGPSRYEQYF TGTGCCAGCAGTTTAAACGGCCCTAGTCGGTACGAGCAGTACTTC
NA TRBJ2-7 TRBV5-1 CASSHPEGIDSAEQYF TGCGCCAGCAGCCACCCCGAGGGCATCGATTCCGCCGAGCAGTACTTC
TRBD2 TRBJ2-1 TRBV6-6 CASRLAGGIEQFF TGTGCCAGCAGACTAGCGGGAGGCATTGAGCAGTTCTTC
TRBD2 TRBJ2-1 TRBV7-2 CASSRSGGRAEHNEQFF TGTGCCAGCAGCCGGAGTGGCGGGAGGGCCGAACACAATGAGCAGTTCTTC
TRBD1 TRBJ2-2 TRBV2 CASKRGQGGSGELFF TGTGCCAGCAAAAGGGGACAGGGGGGATCCGGGGAGCTGTTTTTT
NA TRBJ1-2 TRBV4-2 CASSQEKVGGGQSPNYGYTF TGTGCCAGCAGCCAAGAGAAAGTGGGCGGAGGACAGTCCCCTAACTATGGCTACACCTTC
TRBD2 TRBJ2-3 TRBV5-4 CASSLEGLAGADTQYF TGTGCCAGCAGCTTGGAGGGACTAGCGGGAGCAGATACGCAGTATTTT
TRBD1 TRBJ1-5 TRBV2 CASSGGRGNQPQHF TGTGCCAGCAGTGGGGGCAGGGGGAATCAGCCCCAGCATTTT
TRBD1 TRBJ1-2 TRBV6-1 CASSEAGTGKYTF TGTGCCAGCAGTGAAGCGGGGACAGGGAAGTACACCTTC
NA TRBJ1-1 TRBV9 CASSVDQGRHTEAFF TGTGCCAGCAGCGTGGATCAGGGTAGGCACACTGAAGCTTTCTTT
TRBD1 TRBJ1-1 TRBV2 CASSDRRQGTEAFF TGTGCCAGCAGTGACCGTCGACAGGGTACTGAAGCTTTCTTT